The 18 T cell receptor beta chains below were found in one sample sequenced in a study of blood T cells in healthy people across ages. Primed by a sample-barcoded 5' primer and a J-beta primer mix, a second PCR proceeded for roughly 6 to 12 cycles. Using its own MiXCR run on the 5' RACE reads, TCRdb lists one record per CDR3 protein. The sample holds over 1,300,000 distinct CDR3 sequences, 55% to 75% seen once. Material for sequencing was blood. These receptors were obtained from a man aged 18-30 years in good health.

This clonotype has only a few counts. V is TRBV12-3 or TRBV12-4 and J is TRBJ2-3, with a tentative D call TRBD2 (5 bases). V lost 5 bases to trimming and J lost 6 bases, with 9 bases between them. The CDR3 is made up of 12 amino acids. The CDR3 region has the DNA TGTGCCAGCAGTCGAGGACTCGATACGCAGTATTTT. Its protein product is CASSRGLDTQYF.

The genes are TRBV6-2 or TRBV6-3 and TRBJ2-5; D is uncertain. V was clipped by 3 bases and J by 5 bases, with 7 bases between them. From germline, CDR1 is MNHEY and CDR2 SVGEGT. The CDR3 has 12 amino acids. CDR3 protein: CASSYLEETQYF. In DNA form, the CDR3 reads TGTGCCAGCAGTTATCTCGAGGAGACCCAGTACTTC.

The chain recombines TRBV20-1 with TRBJ1-3, with D possibly matching TRBD1 (5 bases). V shed 2 bases and J shed 4 bases, with 9 bases lying between them. CDR1 DFQATT and CDR2 SNEGSKA come from the germline V gene (reference sequence). CDR3 length: 13 residues. For the CDR3, the DNA is TGCAGTGCTAGACTCGACAGAGGAAACACCATATATTTT. As protein: CSARLDRGNTIYF.

This clonotype has just one count. CDR3 sequence reads: CATSAGLLMMNTGELFF. The CDR3 bases are TGTGCCACCAGTGCCGGGCTTTTGATGATGAACACCGGGGAGCTGTTTTTT. The chain carries TRBV24-1 and TRBJ2-2, with D unclear. Deletions cut 5 bases from V and 1 base from J, with 16 bases between. Looked up from germline, CDR1 is KGHDR and CDR2 is SFDVKD. The CDR3 sequence is 17 residues long.

The chain carries TRBV6-1 and TRBJ1-1; possibly TRBD1 for D (5 bases). This CDR3 spans 13 amino acids. Germline CDR1 and CDR2: MNHNS and SASEGT. The V and J ends lost 4 bases and 4 bases respectively, with 10 bases between them. The chain's CDR3 is CASSGGPGTEAFF. The DNA for the CDR3 is TGTGCCAGCAGTGGGGGCCCGGGCACTGAAGCTTTCTTT.

The gene calls are TRBV7-2 and TRBJ2-6; 8 positions agree with TRBD1. Trimming took 2 bases from V and 0 from J; bases not matched to a gene: 0. This CDR3 region has 16 residues. Per germline, CDR1 SGHTA and CDR2 FQGNSA. The CDR3 DNA reads TGTGCCAGCAGCTTAACAGGGGGCTCTGGGGCCAACGTCCTGACTTTC. Its protein product is CASSLTGGSGANVLTF.

The V gene is TRBV5-1, the J gene TRBJ1-1, with D unresolved. The germline V gene encodes CDR1 SGHRS and CDR2 YFSETQ. The CDR3 is made up of 13 amino acids. V was pared by 4 bases and J by 1 base, with 8 bases between. The CDR3 DNA is TGCGCCAGCAGCGGCGGGTCGAACACTGAAGCTTTCTTT. This sequence encodes CASSGGSNTEAFF.

V is TRBV7-9 and J is TRBJ1-2; no clear D gene. There are 12 residues in the CDR3. Per germline, CDR1 SEHNR and CDR2 FQNEAQ (reference sequence). Trimming removed 8 bases from V and 8 bases from J, with 15 bases in between. The CDR3 reads CASQGRTQGYTF. The DNA for the CDR3 is TGTGCCAGCCAAGGGAGAACCCAAGGCTACACCTTC.

This clonotype appeared a few times. The chain employs TRBV12-3 or TRBV12-4 and TRBJ1-2; D uncertain. This CDR3 has 16 amino acids. V dropped 4 bases and J dropped 7 bases, with 22 bases sitting between them. The CDR3, as DNA: TGTGCCAGCAGTTCGTCTAGTCGGCTCCCTAATCCTGGCTACACCTTC. It codes for CASSSSSRLPNPGYTF.

The chain combines TRBV6-2 or TRBV6-3 with TRBJ2-3, with D perhaps being TRBD1 or TRBD2 (5 bases each). The length of the CDR3 is 17 residues. Trimming left V 4 bases short and J 4 bases short, with 21 bases between. Germline V lookup: CDR1 MNHEY, CDR2 SVGEGT. CDR3 protein: CASSSRGGRGSADTQYF. CDR3 nucleotide sequence: TGTGCCAGCAGTTCCCGGGGTGGAAGGGGAAGCGCAGATACGCAGTATTTT.

Concerning this clonotype: A junction boundary mismatches the germline segment, possibly from a read error. This sequence joins TRBV6-6 and TRBJ2-3; D unresolved. CDR3 size: 12 residues. Germline V gene data show CDR1 as MNHNY and CDR2 as SVGAGI (reference sequence). The CDR3 here is CASTYRVDTQYF. The CDR3, as DNA: TGTGCCAGCACTTACAGAGTAGATACGCAGTATTTT.

This clonotype was seen a few times. The chain has TRBV29-1 and TRBJ2-7; a possible D gene is TRBD1 (6 bases). From germline, CDR1 is SQVTM and CDR2 ANQGSEA. The V gene lost 1 base and the J gene lost 2 bases, with 6 bases spanning the gap. CDR3 length: 12 residues. CDR3 in amino acids: CSVEAGAYEQYF. CDR3 sequence (DNA): TGCAGCGTTGAAGCAGGGGCCTACGAGCAGTACTTC.

The rearrangement uses TRBV6-6 and TRBJ2-3; 7 bases map to TRBD2. V shed 1 base, J shed 6 bases, and the junction held 7 bases outside the gene matches. Per germline, CDR1 MNHNY and CDR2 SVGAGI (reference sequence). The CDR3 length is 15 residues. CDR3 in amino acids: CASSYFRGVQDTQYF. CDR3 coding DNA: TGTGCCAGCAGTTACTTCCGGGGGGTACAGGATACGCAGTATTTT.

The chain couples TRBV18 to TRBJ1-5; the D is unclear. Trimming left V 2 bases short and J 4 bases short, with 6 bases between. Germline V lookup: CDR1 KGHSH, CDR2 LQKENI. This CDR3 is 13 amino acids long. The CDR3 sequence: CASSPFSNQPQHF. In DNA form, the CDR3 reads TGTGCCAGCTCACCATTCTCGAATCAGCCCCAGCATTTT.

The chain links TRBV7-2 to TRBJ1-5; a weak D match, TRBD1 (6 bases). This CDR3 comprises 17 residues. Germline loops: CDR1 SGHTA, CDR2 FQGNSA. Trimming took off 2 bases at V and 3 bases at J, with 17 bases between the two ends. The CDR3 is CASSLLGGGLNNQPQHF. As DNA, the CDR3 is TGTGCCAGCAGCTTATTAGGGGGAGGGTTGAACAATCAGCCCCAGCATTTT.

This clonotype was detected a few times. Here the CDR3 DNA reads TGTGCCAGCAGCTTGTGGCCGAGGCCCTACGAGCAGTACTTC. It yields the protein CASSLWPRPYEQYF. The J gene is TRBJ2-7, the V gene TRBV5-6; D not certain. The CDR3 length is 14 residues. CDR1 SGHDT and CDR2 YYEEEE come from the germline V gene. V lost 1 base and J 2 bases, leaving 10 bases between the germline ends.

This clonotype has just a few counts. The chain combines TRBV5-5 with TRBJ2-4; D possibly corresponds to TRBD1 (6 bases). The closer fit of TRBJ2-7 to the DNA end suggests the J call may be wrong. CDR3 size: 15 residues. Germline CDR1 SGHKS, CDR2 YYEKEE (reference sequence). The CDR3 nucleotides read TGTGCCAGCAGCTTAGGTTGGCAGGGGTATAGCGAGCAGTACTTC. This gives the protein CASSLGWQGYSEQYF.

The chain is built from TRBV2 and TRBJ1-4, with D tentatively TRBD1 (5 bases). Looked up from germline, CDR1 is SNHLY and CDR2 is FYNNEI. The CDR3 contains 13 residues. The germline V and J ends were trimmed by 6 bases and 5 bases, with 10 bases remaining between them. The CDR3 protein is CASSGALNEKLFF. The CDR3 region has the DNA TGTGCCAGCAGCGGGGCGTTAAATGAAAAACTGTTTTTT. The variable domain in full, completed from reference TRBV2 and TRBJ1-4, reads EPEVTQTPSHQVTQMGQEVILRCVPISNHLYFYWYRQILGQKVEFLVSFYNNEISEKSEIFDDQFSVERPDGSNFTLKIRSTKLEDSAMYFCASSGALNEKLFFGSGTQLSVL.